This T cell receptor (beta chain) was observed in a study of blood T cell repertoires in COVID-19. Method: immunoSEQ multiplex PCR; TCRdb's copy keeps in-frame clones and lacks some. Of 150,000 or so clones in the sample, about 90% were seen once. The CDR3 sequence is 14 residues long. Germline CDR1 reads SNHLY; CDR2 reads FYNNEI. Deletions cut 7 bases from V and 0 bases from J, with 10 bases between. The chain uses TRBV2 and TRBJ1-3, with unresolved D. The TCR comes from a human donor with acute COVID-19. The donor label of this sample is uncertain. The sequenced sample consisted of PBMCs or T cells enriched from blood (not recorded which). Here the CDR3 reads CASIDTGSGNTIYF. DNA for the CDR3: TGTGCCAGCATTGACACGGGCTCTGGAAACACCATATATTTT. Full variable domain (remainder filled in from reference TRBV2 and TRBJ1-3): EPEVTQTPSHQVTQMGQEVILRCVPISNHLYFYWYRQILGQKVEFLVSFYNNEISEKSEIFDDQFSVERPDGSNFTLKIRSTKLEDSAMYFCASIDTGSGNTIYFGEGSWLTVV.